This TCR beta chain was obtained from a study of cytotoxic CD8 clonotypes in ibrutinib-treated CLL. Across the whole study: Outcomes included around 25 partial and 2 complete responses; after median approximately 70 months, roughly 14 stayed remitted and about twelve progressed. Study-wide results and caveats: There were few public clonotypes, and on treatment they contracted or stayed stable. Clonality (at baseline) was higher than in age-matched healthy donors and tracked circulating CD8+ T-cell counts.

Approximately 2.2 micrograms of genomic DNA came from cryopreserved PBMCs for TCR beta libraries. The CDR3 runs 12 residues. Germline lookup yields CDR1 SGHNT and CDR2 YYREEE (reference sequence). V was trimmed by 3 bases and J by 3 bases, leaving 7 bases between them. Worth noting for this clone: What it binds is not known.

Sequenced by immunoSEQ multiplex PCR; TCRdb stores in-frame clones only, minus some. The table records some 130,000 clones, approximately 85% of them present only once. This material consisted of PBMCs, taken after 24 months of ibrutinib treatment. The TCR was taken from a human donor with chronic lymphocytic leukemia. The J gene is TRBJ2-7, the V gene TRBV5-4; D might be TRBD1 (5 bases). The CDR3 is CASSSTDYEQYF. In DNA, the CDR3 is TGTGCCAGCAGCTCGACAGACTACGAGCAGTACTTC.